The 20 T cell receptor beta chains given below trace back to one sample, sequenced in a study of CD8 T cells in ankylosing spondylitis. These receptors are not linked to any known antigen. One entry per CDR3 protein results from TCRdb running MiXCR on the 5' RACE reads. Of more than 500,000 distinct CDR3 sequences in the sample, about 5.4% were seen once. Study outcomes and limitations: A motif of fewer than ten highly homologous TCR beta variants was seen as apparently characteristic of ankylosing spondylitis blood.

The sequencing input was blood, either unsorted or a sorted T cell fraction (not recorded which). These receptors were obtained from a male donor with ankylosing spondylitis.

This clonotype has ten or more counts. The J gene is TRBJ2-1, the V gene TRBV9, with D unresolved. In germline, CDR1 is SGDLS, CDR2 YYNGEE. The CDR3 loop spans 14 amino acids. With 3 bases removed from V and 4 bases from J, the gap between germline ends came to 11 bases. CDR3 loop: CASSADDGYNEQFF. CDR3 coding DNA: TGTGCCAGCAGCGCGGATGACGGTTACAATGAGCAGTTCTTC.

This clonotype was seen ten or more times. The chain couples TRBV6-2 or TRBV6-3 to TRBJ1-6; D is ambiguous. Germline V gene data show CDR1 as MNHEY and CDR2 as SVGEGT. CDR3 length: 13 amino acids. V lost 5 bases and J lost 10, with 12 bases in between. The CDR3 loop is CASSRMEKSPLHF. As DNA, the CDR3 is TGTGCCAGCAGTCGGATGGAGAAGTCACCCCTCCACTTT.

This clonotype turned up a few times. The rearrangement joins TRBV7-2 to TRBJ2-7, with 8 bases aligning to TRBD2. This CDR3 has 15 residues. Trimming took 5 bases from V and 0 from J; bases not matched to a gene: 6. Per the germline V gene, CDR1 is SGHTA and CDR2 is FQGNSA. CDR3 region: CASSRTSSSSYEQYF. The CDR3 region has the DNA TGTGCCAGCAGCCGGACTAGCAGTAGCTCCTACGAGCAGTACTTC.

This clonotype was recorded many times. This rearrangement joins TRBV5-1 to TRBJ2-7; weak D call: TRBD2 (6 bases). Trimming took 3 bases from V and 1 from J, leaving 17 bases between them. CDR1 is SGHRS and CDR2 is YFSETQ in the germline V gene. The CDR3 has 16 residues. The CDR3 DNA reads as TGCGCCAGCAGCTGGGGCGGCGGCGGGAAATCCTACGAGCAGTACTTC. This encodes CASSWGGGGKSYEQYF.

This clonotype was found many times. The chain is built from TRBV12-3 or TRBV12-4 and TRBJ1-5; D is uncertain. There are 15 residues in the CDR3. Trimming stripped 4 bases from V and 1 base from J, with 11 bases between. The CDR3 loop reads CASSSRRMSNQPQHF. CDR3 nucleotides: TGTGCCAGCAGTTCTCGGAGAATGAGCAATCAGCCCCAGCATTTT.

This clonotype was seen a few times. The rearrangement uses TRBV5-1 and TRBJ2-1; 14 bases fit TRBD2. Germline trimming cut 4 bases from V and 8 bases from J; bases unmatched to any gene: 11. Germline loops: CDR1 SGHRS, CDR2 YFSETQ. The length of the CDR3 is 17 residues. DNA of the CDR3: TGCGCCAGCAGCCCTCTGACTAGCGGGAGGGCCGCCCATGAGCAGTTCTTC. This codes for CASSPLTSGRAAHEQFF.

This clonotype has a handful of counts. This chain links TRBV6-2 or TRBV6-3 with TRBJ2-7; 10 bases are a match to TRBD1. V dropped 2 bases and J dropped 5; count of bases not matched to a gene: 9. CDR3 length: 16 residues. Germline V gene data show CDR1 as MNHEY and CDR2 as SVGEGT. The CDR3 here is CASSYPPGQGSHEQYF. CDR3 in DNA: TGTGCCAGCAGTTACCCCCCGGGACAGGGGAGCCACGAGCAGTACTTC.

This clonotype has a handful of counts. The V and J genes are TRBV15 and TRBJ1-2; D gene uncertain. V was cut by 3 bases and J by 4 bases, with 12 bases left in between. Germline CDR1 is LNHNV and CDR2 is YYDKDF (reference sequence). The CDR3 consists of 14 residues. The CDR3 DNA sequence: TGTGCCACCAGCAGGGAAGAGGGCGGCTATGGCTACACCTTC. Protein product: CATSREEGGYGYTF.

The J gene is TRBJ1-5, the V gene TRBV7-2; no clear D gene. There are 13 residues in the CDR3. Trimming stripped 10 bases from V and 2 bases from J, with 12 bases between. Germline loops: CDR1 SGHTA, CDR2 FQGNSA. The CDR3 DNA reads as TGTGCCATGAGCTTCGGGCGCAATCAGCCCCAGCATTTT. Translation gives CAMSFGRNQPQHF.

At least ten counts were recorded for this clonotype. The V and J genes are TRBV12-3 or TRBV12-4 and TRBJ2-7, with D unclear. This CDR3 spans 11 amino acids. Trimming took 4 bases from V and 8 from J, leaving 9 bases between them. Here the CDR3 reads CASSSVLQQYF. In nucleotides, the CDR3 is TGTGCCAGCAGTTCCGTTCTTCAGCAGTACTTC.

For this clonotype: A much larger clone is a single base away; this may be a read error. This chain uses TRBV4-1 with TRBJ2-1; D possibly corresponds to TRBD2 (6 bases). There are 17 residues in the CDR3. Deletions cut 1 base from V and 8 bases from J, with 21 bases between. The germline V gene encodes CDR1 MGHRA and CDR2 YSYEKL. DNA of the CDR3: TGCGCCAGCAGCCAAGTTATAGCGGAAGTAGGTTTCGATGAGCAGTTCTTC. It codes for CASSQVIAEVGFDEQFF.

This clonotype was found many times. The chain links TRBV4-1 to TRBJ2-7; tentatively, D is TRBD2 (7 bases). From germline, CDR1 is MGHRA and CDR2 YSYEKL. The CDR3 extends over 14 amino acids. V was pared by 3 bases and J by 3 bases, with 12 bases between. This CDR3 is CASSHQGGGYEQYF. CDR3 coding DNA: TGCGCCAGCAGCCACCAGGGAGGGGGCTACGAGCAGTACTTC.

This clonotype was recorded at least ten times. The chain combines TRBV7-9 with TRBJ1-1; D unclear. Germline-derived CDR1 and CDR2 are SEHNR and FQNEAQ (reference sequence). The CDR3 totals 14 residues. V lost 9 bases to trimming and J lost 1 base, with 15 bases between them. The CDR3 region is CASLAWDTNTEAFF. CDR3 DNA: TGTGCCAGTTTAGCTTGGGATACGAACACTGAAGCTTTCTTT. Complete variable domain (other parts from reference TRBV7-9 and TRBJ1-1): DTGVSQNPRHKITKRGQNVTFRCDPISEHNRLYWYRQTLGQGPEFLTYFQNEAQLEKSRLLSDRFSAERPKGSFSTLEIQRTEQGDSAMYLCASLAWDTNTEAFFGQGTRLTVV.

In nucleotides, the CDR3 is TGTGCCAGCAGGCTAGATAGACAGGGCTCCTACGAGCAGTACTTC. This gives the protein CASRLDRQGSYEQYF. The rearrangement joins TRBV7-2 to TRBJ2-7; 7 positions agree with TRBD1. Trimming at V came to 6 bases and at J to 0 bases, leaving 8 bases not matched to a gene. This CDR3 is 15 amino acids long. Per the germline V gene, CDR1 is SGHTA and CDR2 is FQGNSA.

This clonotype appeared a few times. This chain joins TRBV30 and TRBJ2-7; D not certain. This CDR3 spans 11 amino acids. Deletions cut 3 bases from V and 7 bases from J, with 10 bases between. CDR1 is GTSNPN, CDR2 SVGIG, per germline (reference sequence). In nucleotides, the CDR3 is TGTGCCTGGAGGGTGTTTAGGGAGCAGTACTTC. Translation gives CAWRVFREQYF.

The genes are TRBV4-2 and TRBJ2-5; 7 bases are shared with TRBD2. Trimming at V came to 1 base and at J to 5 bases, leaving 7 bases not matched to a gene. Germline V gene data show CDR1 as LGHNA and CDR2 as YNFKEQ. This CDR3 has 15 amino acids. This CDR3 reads CASSQVGLVGETQYF. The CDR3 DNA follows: TGTGCCAGCAGCCAAGTAGGACTAGTAGGGGAGACCCAGTACTTC.

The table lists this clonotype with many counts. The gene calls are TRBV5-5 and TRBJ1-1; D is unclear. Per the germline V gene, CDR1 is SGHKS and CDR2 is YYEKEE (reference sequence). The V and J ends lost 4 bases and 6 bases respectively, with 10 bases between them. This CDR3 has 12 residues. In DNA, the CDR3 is TGTGCCAGCAGCCATCGTTACGCTGAAGCTTTCTTT. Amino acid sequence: CASSHRYAEAFF.

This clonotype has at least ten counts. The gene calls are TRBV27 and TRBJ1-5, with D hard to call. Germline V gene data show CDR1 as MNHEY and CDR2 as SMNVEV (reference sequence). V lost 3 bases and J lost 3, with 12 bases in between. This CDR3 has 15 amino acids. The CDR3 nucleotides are TGTGCCAGCAGTTTTGGGAATTCCCCCAATCAGCCCCAGCATTTT. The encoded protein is CASSFGNSPNQPQHF.

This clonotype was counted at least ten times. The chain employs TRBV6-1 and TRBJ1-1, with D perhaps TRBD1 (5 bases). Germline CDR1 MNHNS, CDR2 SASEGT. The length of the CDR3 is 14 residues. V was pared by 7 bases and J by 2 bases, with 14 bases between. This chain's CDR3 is CASKSRVFNTEAFF. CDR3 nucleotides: TGTGCCAGCAAAAGCAGGGTATTTAACACTGAAGCTTTCTTT.

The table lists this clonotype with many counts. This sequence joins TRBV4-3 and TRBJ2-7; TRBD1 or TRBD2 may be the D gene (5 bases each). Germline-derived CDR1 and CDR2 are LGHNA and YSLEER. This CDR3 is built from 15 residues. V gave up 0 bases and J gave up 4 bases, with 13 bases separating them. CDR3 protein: CASSQESGATYEQYF. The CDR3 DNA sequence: TGCGCCAGCAGCCAAGAATCCGGGGCCACTTACGAGCAGTACTTC.